Each of the 15 T cell receptor beta chains below was sequenced from the same sample in a study of metastatic and nonmetastatic thyroid tumors. Every patient underwent thyroid surgery untreated. TCRdb re-called clones via MiXCR from the PCR reads. The table has roughly 30,000 clones, 15% to 20% seen once. Input material: blood. These receptors all stem from a female donor with papillary thyroid cancer or a benign thyroid nodule (not recorded which). Some clones in this sample may be carry-over from other donors' samples.

Of note for this clone: Being one base from a much bigger clone, this may be a read error. At the DNA level, this CDR3 is encoded by other sequences in the same sample as well. The genes are TRBV20-1 and TRBJ2-5; perhaps TRBD1 as D (5 bases). Germline V CDR1 and CDR2: DFQATT, SNEGSKA (reference sequence). The CDR3 extends over 14 amino acids. V lost 2 bases and J 2 bases, leaving 12 bases between the germline ends. This CDR3 reads CSARLPGAQETQYF. The CDR3 bases are TGCAGTGCTAGACTCCCTGGGGCTCAAGAGACCCAGTACTTC.

This clone was observed a few times. The CDR3 does not end in the conserved phenylalanine or tryptophan, so this is likely a read error. This chain joins TRBV6-1 and TRBJ1-6; D call uncertain. The germline CDR1 and CDR2 sequences are MNHNS and SASEGT. CDR3 length: 13 amino acids. Here the CDR3 reads CARSVAISSPLHL. The CDR3 DNA follows: TGTGCCAGAAGTGTTGCTATAAGTTCACCCCTCCACCTT.

This chain links TRBV11-2 with TRBJ2-2; TRBD2 might be the D (6 bases). Germline values: CDR1 SGHAT, CDR2 FQNNGV. Trimming cost V 1 base and J 3 bases, with 9 bases left between them. The CDR3 covers 15 residues. The CDR3 region is CASSLGGGDTGELFF. The CDR3 nucleotides read TGTGCCAGCAGCTTAGGAGGCGGGGACACCGGGGAGCTGTTTTTT.

This clone was seen repeatedly, ten times or more. V and J are TRBV20-1 and TRBJ1-2, with D perhaps matching TRBD1 (5 bases). V lost 2 bases and J 3 bases, leaving 10 bases between the germline ends. Germline lookup yields CDR1 DFQATT and CDR2 SNEGSKA (reference sequence). This CDR3 spans 13 amino acids. CDR3 DNA sequence: TGCAGTGCTAGACTGGGGCTCGACTATGGCTACACCTTC. Translated, it gives CSARLGLDYGYTF.

CDR3 in amino acids: CASSVQGFGGANVLTF. The CDR3 DNA reads TGTGCCAGCAGCGTACAGGGTTTCGGTGGGGCCAACGTCCTGACTTTC. This rearrangement joins TRBV11-2 to TRBJ2-6; TRBD1 is a possible D gene (6 bases). The V gene's germline CDR1 is SGHAT and CDR2 FQNNGV. Trimming pared 5 bases from V and 3 bases from J, leaving 14 bases between. CDR3 length: 16 residues.

The V gene is TRBV7-6, the J gene TRBJ2-1; a weak D match, TRBD2 (6 bases). This CDR3 has 13 amino acids. Germline V gene data show CDR1 as SGHVS and CDR2 as FNYEAQ. V dropped 3 bases and J dropped 12 bases, with 15 bases sitting between them. For the CDR3, the DNA is TGTGCCAGCAGCTTGGGCACGGCCGGGGGGCAGTTCTTC. Translated, it gives CASSLGTAGGQFF.

This clone was counted a single time. A much larger clone differs from this one at a single base, so this may be a read error. In the same sample, other DNA sequences code for this CDR3. V gene TRBV20-1 combines with J gene TRBJ2-7, with D maybe TRBD1 (6 bases). The ends were cut back, 6 bases at V and 4 bases at J, with 16 bases in the middle. Germline values: CDR1 DFQATT, CDR2 SNEGSKA (reference sequence). CDR3 size: 13 residues. The CDR3, as DNA: TGCAGTGCCCCCAGGGGCGAGCCATACGAGCAGTACTTC. Protein product: CSAPRGEPYEQYF.

This chain uses TRBV9 with TRBJ2-7; 10 nucleotides align to TRBD2. Trimming removed 0 bases from V and 1 base from J; junction bases left unmatched: 1. The CDR3 covers 15 residues. Germline assignment: CDR1 SGDLS and CDR2 YYNGEE. The CDR3 sequence: CASSVASGGSYEQYF. For the CDR3, the DNA is TGTGCCAGCAGCGTAGCTAGCGGGGGTTCCTACGAGCAGTACTTC.

There are many counts of this clone. The rearrangement links TRBV20-1 to TRBJ1-2; the D is unclear. The V gene lost 0 bases and the J gene lost 2 bases, with 7 bases spanning the gap. The germline gives CDR1 DFQATT, CDR2 SNEGSKA (reference sequence). The CDR3 totals 13 residues. The CDR3 spells CSARDPQNYGYTF. DNA of the CDR3: TGCAGTGCTAGAGATCCCCAGAACTATGGCTACACCTTC.

This clone was counted at least ten times. The rearrangement uses TRBV7-9 and TRBJ1-5; D uncertain. V lost 3 bases to trimming and J lost 10 bases, with 10 bases between them. Germline assignment: CDR1 SEHNR and CDR2 FQNEAQ (reference sequence). This CDR3 has 12 amino acids. The CDR3 here is CASSFEGIPQHF. The DNA for the CDR3 is TGTGCCAGCAGCTTCGAGGGAATCCCCCAGCATTTT.

The chain uses TRBV11-1 and TRBJ2-1, with 9 bases aligning to TRBD1. V lost 5 bases and J lost 6; bases outside the gene matches: 11. The CDR3 covers 16 residues. Germline CDR1 and CDR2: SGHAT and FQDESV (reference sequence). The CDR3 sequence: CASSPPGQGSRNEQFF. For the CDR3, the DNA is TGTGCCAGCAGCCCGCCGGGACAGGGATCCCGCAATGAGCAGTTCTTC.

This clone occurred a few times. The J gene is TRBJ1-2, the V gene TRBV29-1; D possibly corresponds to TRBD1 (6 bases). Trimming pared 3 bases from V and 8 bases from J, leaving 19 bases between. CDR3 length: 14 residues. Germline CDR1 reads SQVTM; CDR2 reads ANQGSEA. Here the CDR3 reads CSVESGQWFWGYTF. For the CDR3, the DNA is TGCAGCGTTGAGTCTGGACAGTGGTTCTGGGGCTACACCTTC.

This clone is labeled as medium-sized. The chain employs TRBV12-3 or TRBV12-4 and TRBJ2-7; D gene uncertain. V lost 5 bases, J lost 4 bases, and 9 bases lay in between. The CDR3 length is 12 residues. CDR3 DNA sequence: TGTGCCAGCAGTGTGTACAGTTACGAGCAGTACTTC. Its protein product is CASSVYSYEQYF.

The table lists this clone with many counts. V and J are TRBV5-5 and TRBJ1-2; D is unclear. This CDR3 has 16 amino acids. Trimming left V 0 bases short and J 7 bases short, with 19 bases between. Germline CDR1 and CDR2: SGHKS and YYEKEE (reference sequence). CDR3 residues: CASSLEFVARKGGYTF. The DNA for the CDR3 is TGTGCCAGCAGCTTGGAATTCGTAGCCCGGAAGGGTGGCTACACCTTC.

This clone was detected many times. This chain joins TRBV5-1 and TRBJ2-1; D gene uncertain. The germline V and J ends were trimmed by 7 bases and 0 bases, with 11 bases remaining between them. The CDR3 runs to 14 residues. The germline V gene has CDR1 SGHRS and CDR2 YFSETQ. CDR3 coding DNA: TGCGCCAGCGGCTCCTTCCTCTCCTACAATGAGCAGTTCTTC. This translates into CASGSFLSYNEQFF.